These 10 T cell receptor beta chains were sequenced from one sample in a study of blood T cell repertoires in COVID-19. Only in-frame clones appear in the TCRdb table, and some are missing; sequencing was by immunoSEQ multiplex PCR. The data show 150,000 to 180,000 clones, about 81% seen once. Sequencing used PBMCs or T cells enriched from blood (not recorded which). The receptors originated from a man over 45 who had recovered from COVID-19.

The J gene is TRBJ1-3, the V gene TRBV7-2; 10 bases match TRBD1. The CDR3 runs to 17 residues. Germline V CDR1 and CDR2: SGHTA, FQGNSA. Trimming took 3 bases from V and 2 from J; bases not matched to a gene: 7. The CDR3 DNA reads TGTGCCAGCAGCTTCCGAAGGGGACAGGGGACTGGAAACACCATATATTTT. This gives the protein CASSFRRGQGTGNTIYF.

This chain connects TRBV11-2 to TRBJ1-6, with 7 positions matching TRBD1. Germline values: CDR1 SGHAT, CDR2 FQNNGV. Trimming removed 1 base from V and 7 bases from J; junction bases left unmatched: 4. This CDR3 contains 15 residues. CDR3 nucleotides: TGTGCCAGCAGCTTAGGACAGGGACCGAATTCACCCCTCCACTTT. Translation: CASSLGQGPNSPLHF.

This clone was seen more than once but under ten times. The V gene is TRBV10-3, the J gene TRBJ1-5, with D perhaps matching TRBD1 (6 bases). The CDR3 spans 13 residues. Trimming pared 7 bases from V and 4 bases from J, leaving 11 bases between. Germline V gene data show CDR1 as ENHRY and CDR2 as SYGVKD. For the CDR3, the DNA is TGTGCCATCACAGGGGACCGTAATCAGCCCCAGCATTTT. Translated: CAITGDRNQPQHF.

This clone appeared a few times. This chain connects TRBV19 to TRBJ1-5, with 9 bases that match TRBD1. The V segment lost 6 bases and the J segment 6 bases; nucleotides outside the gene matches: 9. The CDR3 loop spans 15 amino acids. The germline V gene encodes CDR1 LNHDA and CDR2 SQIVND (reference sequence). In DNA form, the CDR3 reads TGTGCCAGTAGCCAACAGGGGGCTTCTAGTCAGCCCCAGCATTTT. Its translation: CASSQQGASSQPQHF.

The genes are TRBV18 and TRBJ1-3, with a tentative D call TRBD1 (6 bases). This CDR3 comprises 16 residues. Germline V gene sequence: CDR1 KGHSH, CDR2 LQKENI. Trimming cost V 0 bases and J 4 bases, with 13 bases left between them. The CDR3 reads CASSPPPGVDGNTIYF. CDR3 coding DNA: TGTGCCAGCTCACCACCGCCAGGGGTGGACGGAAACACCATATATTTT.

This clone was seen a single time. The chain carries TRBV6-5 and TRBJ1-5; D remains ambiguous. Trimming removed 7 bases from V and 2 bases from J, with 15 bases in between. Germline-derived CDR1 and CDR2 are MNHEY and SVGAGI. The length of the CDR3 is 15 residues. This chain's CDR3 is CASTNGEIGNQPQHF. CDR3 sequence (DNA): TGTGCCAGCACCAACGGGGAAATCGGCAATCAGCCCCAGCATTTT.

The chain employs TRBV7-2 and TRBJ1-5; D might be TRBD1 (6 bases). V was trimmed by 6 bases and J by 8 bases, leaving 14 bases between them. There are 13 residues in the CDR3. Germline CDR1 is SGHTA and CDR2 is FQGNSA. The chain's CDR3 is CASSPRGGEPQHF. CDR3 nucleotides: TGTGCCAGCAGTCCCAGGGGAGGGGAGCCCCAGCATTTT.

This chain connects TRBV5-1 to TRBJ2-1, with 7 bases that match TRBD2. With 4 bases clipped from V and 7 bases from J, the junction kept 8 bases outside the gene matches. Germline V lookup: CDR1 SGHRS, CDR2 YFSETQ. The CDR3 extends over 14 amino acids. The CDR3 nucleotides read TGCGCCAGCAGCCCCGAGGGGCGGGGGAATGAGCAGTTCTTC. Protein sequence: CASSPEGRGNEQFF.

The chain joins TRBV7-6 to TRBJ2-7; 9 positions agree with TRBD1. After removal of 1 base from V and 2 bases from J, the junction contained 3 bases not matched to a gene. Germline lookup yields CDR1 SGHVS and CDR2 FNYEAQ. This CDR3 has 15 residues. The CDR3 nucleotides read TGTGCCAGCAGCTTAGAGGGACAGGGCCCCTACGAGCAGTACTTC. This gives the protein CASSLEGQGPYEQYF.

This chain links TRBV13 with TRBJ1-4, with TRBD1 matching 7 bases. The CDR3 has 17 residues. Germline-derived CDR1 and CDR2 are PRHDT and FYEKMQ (reference sequence). J gave up 4 bases and V 5 bases, and 13 bases lay outside the gene matches. The CDR3 region has the DNA TGTGCCAGCAGCAGACCTCCTACTGCAGGGGGTAATGAAAAACTGTTTTTT. Its protein product is CASSRPPTAGGNEKLFF.